A single sample is the source of the 30 T cell receptor beta chains below, sequenced in a study of vaccination effects on CD4 cells after COVID-19. Their antigens are not known. Upon completion of about eleven days in culture, CD4+ T cells were isolated. Sequenced by immunoSEQ multiplex PCR; TCRdb stores in-frame clones only, minus some. This table has some 40,000 clones, approximately 74% appearing once. Sequencing was performed on CD4+ T cells from PBMCs cultured without peptide, taken before COVID-19 vaccination. The receptors derive from a human donor who received a COVID-19 vaccine.

The chain recombines TRBV4-1 with TRBJ2-1, with 7 nucleotides matching TRBD2. J gave up 5 bases and V 0 bases, and 1 base lay outside the gene matches. Germline loops: CDR1 MGHRA, CDR2 YSYEKL. This CDR3 spans 14 amino acids. The CDR3 nucleotides read TGCGCCAGCAGCCAAGATCGGGGGGACAATGAGCAGTTCTTC. This translates into CASSQDRGDNEQFF.

CDR3 DNA: TGTGCCAGCAGTGATCTAGCGGGATTTCGGAATGAGCAGTTCTTC. The encoded protein is CASSDLAGFRNEQFF. The J gene is TRBJ2-1, the V gene TRBV6-1; TRBD2 matches 9 bases. Germline V CDR1 and CDR2: MNHNS, SASEGT. V lost 3 bases to trimming and J lost 7 bases; unmatched junction nucleotides: 7. This CDR3 has 15 amino acids.

The chain's CDR3 is CASSVGTRHYEQYF. In DNA form, the CDR3 reads TGTGCCAGCAGCGTCGGGACTAGGCACTACGAGCAGTACTTC. The genes are TRBV9 and TRBJ2-7, with TRBD2 matching 8 bases. Germline CDR1 is SGDLS and CDR2 is YYNGEE. The CDR3 loop spans 14 amino acids. V lost 2 bases and J lost 3; bases outside the gene matches: 4.

This clone was counted a few times. The V call is TRBV10-3, the J call TRBJ2-5; 7 nucleotides align to TRBD1. Germline V gene lookup returns CDR1 ENHRY and CDR2 SYGVKD. V was pared by 4 bases and J by 5 bases, with 10 bases of the junction left unmatched. The CDR3 is made up of 15 amino acids. CDR3 sequence reads: CAISAGRGQEETQYF. The CDR3 DNA sequence: TGTGCCATCAGTGCCGGAAGGGGGCAGGAGGAGACCCAGTACTTC.

This clone showed up just a few times. The rearrangement joins TRBV5-4 to TRBJ2-7, with a possible D match to TRBD2 (6 bases). The CDR3 loop spans 14 amino acids. The germline V and J ends were trimmed by 3 bases and 6 bases, with 16 bases remaining between them. Germline lookup yields CDR1 SGHNT and CDR2 YYREEE (reference sequence). The CDR3 DNA sequence: TGTGCCAGCAGCTCTAGCGCAACCAGTGGCGAGCAGTACTTC. Amino acid sequence: CASSSSATSGEQYF.

This clone was detected a few times. The genes are TRBV18 and TRBJ1-5, with TRBD1 identical over 9 bases. The germline V gene has CDR1 KGHSH and CDR2 LQKENI. This CDR3 is built from 15 residues. V trimming: 1 base; J trimming: 7 bases; junction bases outside the gene matches: 5. The CDR3 DNA follows: TGTGCCAGCTCACCACGGACAGGGGAGGGCCAGCCCCAGCATTTT. Its protein is CASSPRTGEGQPQHF.

This clone came up a few times. The rearrangement joins TRBV6-5 to TRBJ1-1, with D perhaps matching TRBD1 (5 bases). CDR1 is MNHEY and CDR2 is SVGAGI in the germline V gene. There are 13 residues in the CDR3. The V end was cut by 2 bases, the J end by 4 bases, with 8 bases between. DNA for the CDR3: TGTGCCAGCAGTTACCAGGGTTTCACTGAAGCTTTCTTT. This encodes CASSYQGFTEAFF.

Only one count was recorded for this clone. The CDR3 spells CASSRRAYEQYF. The CDR3 DNA sequence: TGTGCCAGCAGCAGGAGGGCCTACGAGCAGTACTTC. V usage is TRBV12-3 or TRBV12-4 and J usage is TRBJ2-7; tentative D call: TRBD2 (6 bases). Trimming stripped 6 bases from V and 2 bases from J, with 8 bases between. This CDR3 comprises 12 residues.

This chain uses TRBV4-1 with TRBJ2-2, with D possibly TRBD2 on 6 matching bases. Germline CDR1 reads MGHRA; CDR2 reads YSYEKL. This CDR3 has 15 amino acids. Deletions cut 4 bases from V and 5 bases from J, with 14 bases between. CDR3 in DNA: TGCGCCAGCAGCCTAAGTGGAGGGGTGACCGGGGAGCTGTTTTTT. It translates to CASSLSGGVTGELFF.

The chain links TRBV20-1 to TRBJ2-2, with a weak D call TRBD1 (5 bases). The V and J ends lost 3 bases and 6 bases respectively, with 14 bases between them. The length of the CDR3 is 14 residues. The germline CDR1 and CDR2 sequences are DFQATT and SNEGSKA (reference sequence). The CDR3, as DNA: TGCAGTGCTAGTTTACCAGGGATGGCCGGGGAGCTGTTTTTT. It specifies CSASLPGMAGELFF.

The chain recombines TRBV30 with TRBJ2-5, with D unresolved. The CDR3 has 11 residues. Germline values: CDR1 GTSNPN, CDR2 SVGIG (reference sequence). Trimming removed 2 bases at V and 4 bases at J, with 5 bases between. CDR3 protein: CAWSSPETQYF. In DNA, the CDR3 is TGTGCCTGGAGTTCCCCAGAGACCCAGTACTTC.

CDR3 in amino acids: CASSSPSGEQFF. The DNA for the CDR3 is TGTGCCAGCAGCTCTCCCTCCGGGGAGCAGTTCTTC. V and J are TRBV3-1 (or the pseudogene TRBV3-2) and TRBJ2-1; D not certain. The CDR3 contains 12 residues. V lost 5 bases to trimming and J lost 10 bases, with 12 bases between them. CDR1 is LGHDT and CDR2 is YNNKEL in the germline V gene (reference sequence).

This clone was detected once. A read error may produce the germline difference seen at one junction end. The J gene is TRBJ1-1, the V gene TRBV6-1; D ambiguous. Germline loops: CDR1 MNHNS, CDR2 SASEGT. CDR3 length equals 12 residues. Here the CDR3 DNA reads TGTGCCAGCAGTGAAAACAACAGTGAAGCTTTCTTT. This translates into CASSENNSEAFF.

The V gene is TRBV10-3, the J gene TRBJ1-1, with 7 nucleotides matching TRBD1. The CDR3 runs to 14 residues. Germline V gene data show CDR1 as ENHRY and CDR2 as SYGVKD. The junction had 12 bases not matched to a gene; V was cut back by 10 bases and J by 4 bases. The CDR3 reads CATGDSRWGTEAFF. The CDR3 DNA follows: TGTGCCACGGGGGACAGTCGTTGGGGCACTGAAGCTTTCTTT.

This sequence joins TRBV10-3 and TRBJ1-1, with 8 bases identical to TRBD1. The V gene end was trimmed by 4 bases and the J gene end by 0 bases; junction bases not matched to a gene: 1. Germline assignment: CDR1 ENHRY and CDR2 SYGVKD. CDR3 length equals 14 residues. DNA of the CDR3: TGTGCCATCAGTGCAGGGGGCTTGAACACTGAAGCTTTCTTT. Translating it yields CAISAGGLNTEAFF.

The chain employs TRBV6-1 and TRBJ2-5, with D unresolved. Trimming pared 2 bases from V and 2 bases from J, leaving 6 bases between. In germline, CDR1 is MNHNS, CDR2 SASEGT. The CDR3 is 13 amino acids. The CDR3 DNA reads as TGTGCCAGCAGTGAACACCAGCAAGAGACCCAGTACTTC. Protein sequence: CASSEHQQETQYF.

The rearrangement uses TRBV28 and TRBJ1-2; 7 bases map to TRBD1. The germline gives CDR1 MDHEN, CDR2 SYDVKM. The CDR3 extends over 14 amino acids. J lost 4 bases, V lost 7 bases, and 9 bases had no gene match. This chain's CDR3 is CASIRGGQLYGYTF. The DNA of the CDR3 is TGTGCCAGCATTCGAGGGGGACAGCTCTATGGCTACACCTTC.

This sequence joins TRBV10-2 and TRBJ2-7; TRBD1 matches at 7 bases. V shed 6 bases and J 4 bases; nucleotides not matched to a gene: 6. Germline loops: CDR1 WSHSY, CDR2 SAAADI. The CDR3 runs to 13 residues. The CDR3 is CASRQGVGYEQYF. In DNA, the CDR3 is TGCGCCAGCAGGCAGGGGGTCGGGTACGAGCAGTACTTC.

V is TRBV12-5 and J is TRBJ1-1, with 9 bases aligning to TRBD1. Germline V gene lookup returns CDR1 LGHNT and CDR2 FRNRAP. CDR3 length: 14 amino acids. Unmatched junction bases numbered 5, after V lost 4 bases and J lost 5 bases. CDR3 protein: CASGSGTGRTEAFF. The CDR3 DNA is TGTGCTAGTGGTTCCGGGACAGGGAGGACTGAAGCTTTCTTT. Supplemented by reference TRBV12-5 and TRBJ1-1, the full variable domain reads DARVTQTPRHKVTEMGQEVTMRCQPILGHNTVFWYRQTMMQGLELLAYFRNRAPLDDSGMPKDRFSAEMPDATLATLKIQPSEPRDSAVYFCASGSGTGRTEAFFGQGTRLTVV.

This clone was counted between two and nine times. V is TRBV6-5 and J is TRBJ1-1, with TRBD1 as a possible D gene (5 bases). The CDR3 covers 16 residues. Germline CDR1 is MNHEY and CDR2 is SVGAGI. Deletions cut 6 bases from V and 3 bases from J, with 20 bases between. In DNA, the CDR3 is TGTGCCAGCAGCTACCTAAAACGGAGGGGCCACACTGAAGCTTTCTTT. Translated, it gives CASSYLKRRGHTEAFF.

This clone was counted a few times. V gene TRBV6-1 combines with J gene TRBJ2-7, with 7 bases lining up with TRBD2. The V gene's germline CDR1 is MNHNS and CDR2 SASEGT. With V trimmed by 3 bases and J by 2 bases, 4 bases remained unmatched. The CDR3 sequence is 14 residues long. CDR3 DNA: TGTGCCAGCAGTGACCGGACTAGGACCTACGAGCAGTACTTC. Translating it yields CASSDRTRTYEQYF.

The J gene is TRBJ2-7, the V gene TRBV6-2 or TRBV6-3, with 15 positions matching TRBD2. Germline loops: CDR1 MNHEY, CDR2 SVGEGT. Losses at the gene ends were 6 bases for V and 9 bases for J; bases not matched to a gene: 15. The CDR3 extends over 17 amino acids. This CDR3 reads CASSPGLAGGPSSGQYF. For the CDR3, the DNA is TGTGCCAGCAGCCCTGGACTAGCGGGAGGGCCGAGCTCTGGGCAGTACTTC.

This chain connects TRBV5-1 to TRBJ2-1; perhaps D is TRBD1 or TRBD2 (5 bases each). The germline V gene has CDR1 SGHRS and CDR2 YFSETQ. V shed 4 bases and J shed 12 bases, with 20 bases lying between them. The CDR3 consists of 14 residues. The CDR3 sequence: CASSAQPAGTPQFF. DNA of the CDR3: TGCGCCAGCAGCGCGCAACCTGCCGGGACCCCGCAGTTCTTC.

This clone was seen once. The rearrangement links TRBV3-1 (or the pseudogene TRBV3-2) to TRBJ1-1; 7 positions agree with TRBD1. Germline CDR1 LGHDT, CDR2 YNNKEL (reference sequence). J was trimmed by 1 base and V by 4 bases; bases with no gene match: 6. The CDR3 has 15 residues. CDR3 sequence reads: CASSLQGKGNTEAFF. Here the CDR3 DNA reads TGTGCCAGCAGCCTACAGGGGAAGGGGAACACTGAAGCTTTCTTT.

This chain connects TRBV4-1 to TRBJ1-2; D is uncertain. The V end lost 0 bases, the J end lost 5 bases, and 13 bases lay between the germline ends. Germline V gene lookup returns CDR1 MGHRA and CDR2 YSYEKL. CDR3 length: 15 amino acids. The CDR3, as DNA: TGCGCCAGCAGCCAAGAGGGCGGGGTGGGGTATGGCTACACCTTC. Translating it yields CASSQEGGVGYGYTF.

The chain recombines TRBV11-1 with TRBJ2-7; 10 bases align to TRBD2. In germline, CDR1 is SGHAT, CDR2 FQDESV (reference sequence). This CDR3 is built from 16 residues. V was clipped by 5 bases and J by 2 bases; unmatched bases: 9. CDR3 nucleotides: TGTGCCAGCAGCCGTTTTACTAGCGGGGAGACCTACGAGCAGTACTTC. It is translated as CASSRFTSGETYEQYF.

This chain connects TRBV29-1 to TRBJ1-2; the D is unclear. The germline V and J ends were trimmed by 2 bases and 8 bases, with 6 bases remaining between them. CDR1 and CDR2 from the germline V gene are SQVTM and ANQGSEA. This CDR3 is built from 10 residues. The CDR3 reads CSVESGGYTF. The CDR3 nucleotides are TGCAGCGTTGAATCGGGGGGCTACACCTTC.

This chain joins TRBV7-2 and TRBJ2-5; D unresolved. This CDR3 region has 12 residues. Trimming stripped 1 base from V and 7 bases from J, with 7 bases between. CDR1 is SGHTA and CDR2 is FQGNSA in the germline V gene. The CDR3 DNA follows: TGTGCCAGCAGCTTAGATGTCAGGACCCAGTACTTC. This translates into CASSLDVRTQYF.

The rearrangement links TRBV28 to TRBJ1-2; D perhaps matches TRBD1 (6 bases). Per the germline V gene, CDR1 is MDHEN and CDR2 is SYDVKM. V shed 10 bases and J shed 4 bases, with 16 bases lying between them. This CDR3 region has 13 residues. The CDR3 sequence is CAITPGQSYGYTF. The DNA for the CDR3 is TGTGCCATAACCCCCGGACAGTCCTATGGCTACACCTTC.

This clone has only a few counts. V gene TRBV15 combines with J gene TRBJ2-7; 8 nucleotides match TRBD1. CDR1 is LNHNV and CDR2 is YYDKDF in the germline V gene (reference sequence). Trimming at V came to 6 bases and at J to 3 bases, leaving 4 bases not matched to a gene. The length of the CDR3 is 13 residues. For the CDR3, the DNA is TGTGCCACCAGGAGAACAGGGGGCTACGAGCAGTACTTC. Its translation is CATRRTGGYEQYF.